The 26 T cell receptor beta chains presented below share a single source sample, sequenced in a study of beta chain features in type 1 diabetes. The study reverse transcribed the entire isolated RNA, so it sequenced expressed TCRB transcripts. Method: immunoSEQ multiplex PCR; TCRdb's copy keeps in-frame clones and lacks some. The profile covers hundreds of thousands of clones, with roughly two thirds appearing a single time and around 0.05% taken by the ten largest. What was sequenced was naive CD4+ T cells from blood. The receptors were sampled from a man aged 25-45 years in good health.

CDR3 residues: CAWSGEGWPQHF. Here the CDR3 DNA reads TGTGCCTGGAGTGGGGAGGGGTGGCCCCAGCATTTT. V gene TRBV30 combines with J gene TRBJ1-5; D may be TRBD1 (5 bases). The V gene lost 1 base and the J gene lost 9 bases, with 10 bases spanning the gap. CDR1 is GTSNPN, CDR2 SVGIG, per germline (reference sequence). The CDR3 length is 12 residues.

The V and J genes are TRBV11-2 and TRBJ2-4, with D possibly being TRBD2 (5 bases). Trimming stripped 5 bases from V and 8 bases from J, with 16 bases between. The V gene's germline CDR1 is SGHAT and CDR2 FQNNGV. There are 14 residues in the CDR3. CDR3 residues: CASSRVPGRDIQYF. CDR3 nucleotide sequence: TGTGCCAGCAGCCGGGTTCCGGGAAGGGACATTCAGTACTTC.

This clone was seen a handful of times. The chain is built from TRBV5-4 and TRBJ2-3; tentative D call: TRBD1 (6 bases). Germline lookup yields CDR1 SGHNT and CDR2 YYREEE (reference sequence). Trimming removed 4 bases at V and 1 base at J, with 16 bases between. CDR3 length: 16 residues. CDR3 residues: CASSPTGQVRTDTQYF. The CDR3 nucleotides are TGTGCCAGCAGCCCAACAGGGCAAGTGCGCACAGATACGCAGTATTTT.

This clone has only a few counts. Here the CDR3 reads CSVSREDTQYF. CDR3 in DNA: TGCAGCGTTTCTCGAGAAGATACGCAGTATTTT. This chain joins TRBV29-1 and TRBJ2-3, with unresolved D. Trimming removed 5 bases from V and 5 bases from J, with 8 bases in between. The CDR3 sequence is 11 residues long. The germline V gene encodes CDR1 SQVTM and CDR2 ANQGSEA.

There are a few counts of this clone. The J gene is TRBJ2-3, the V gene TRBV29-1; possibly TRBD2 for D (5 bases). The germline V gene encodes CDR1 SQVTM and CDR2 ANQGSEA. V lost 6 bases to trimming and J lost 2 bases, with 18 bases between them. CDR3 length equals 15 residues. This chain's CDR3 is CSVTGSSTFTDTQYF. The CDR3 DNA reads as TGCAGCGTGACCGGGTCTAGCACCTTCACAGATACGCAGTATTTT.

CDR3 loop: CASSLPVKNIQYF. The CDR3 DNA is TGCGCCAGCAGCTTGCCTGTTAAAAACATTCAGTACTTC. The rearrangement uses TRBV5-1 and TRBJ2-4; D not certain. Germline-derived CDR1 and CDR2 are SGHRS and YFSETQ. Deletions cut 1 base from V and 4 bases from J, with 6 bases between. The CDR3 is made up of 13 amino acids.

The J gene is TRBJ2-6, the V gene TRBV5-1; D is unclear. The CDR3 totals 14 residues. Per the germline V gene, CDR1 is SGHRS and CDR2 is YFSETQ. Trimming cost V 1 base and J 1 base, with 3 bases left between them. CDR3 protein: CASSLISGANVLTF. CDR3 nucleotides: TGCGCCAGCAGCTTGATTTCTGGGGCCAACGTCCTGACTTTC.

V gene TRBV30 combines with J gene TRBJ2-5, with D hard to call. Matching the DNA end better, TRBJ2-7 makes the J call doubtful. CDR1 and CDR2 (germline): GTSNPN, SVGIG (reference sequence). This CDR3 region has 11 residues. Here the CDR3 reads CASGSQYEQYF. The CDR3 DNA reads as TGTGCCTCCGGGTCGCAATACGAGCAGTACTTC.

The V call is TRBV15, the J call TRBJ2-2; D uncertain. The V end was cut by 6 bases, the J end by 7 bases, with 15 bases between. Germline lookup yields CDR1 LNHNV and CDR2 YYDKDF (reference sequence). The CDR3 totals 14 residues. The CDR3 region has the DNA TGTGCCACCAGGACGGACCCCAAGGGCGGGGAGCTGTTTTTT. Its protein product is CATRTDPKGGELFF.

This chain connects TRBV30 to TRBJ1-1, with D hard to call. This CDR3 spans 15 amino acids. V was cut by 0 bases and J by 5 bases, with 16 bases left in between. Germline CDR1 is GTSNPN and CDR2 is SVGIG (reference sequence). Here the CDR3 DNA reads TGTGCCTGGAGTGTGGTCTTGGATTTGGGAACTGAAGCTTTCTTT. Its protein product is CAWSVVLDLGTEAFF.

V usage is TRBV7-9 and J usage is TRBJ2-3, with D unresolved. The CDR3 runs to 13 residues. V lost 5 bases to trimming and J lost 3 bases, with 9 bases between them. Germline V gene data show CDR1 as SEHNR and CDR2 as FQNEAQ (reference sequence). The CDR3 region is CASSRIETDTQYF. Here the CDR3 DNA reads TGTGCCAGCAGCCGAATCGAAACAGATACGCAGTATTTT.

The chain's CDR3 is CASSVISRGSNTEAFF. The CDR3 coding sequence is TGTGCCAGCAGCGTAATATCACGAGGCTCTAACACTGAAGCTTTCTTT. The chain employs TRBV9 and TRBJ1-1; D is unresolved. CDR1 and CDR2 from the germline V gene are SGDLS and YYNGEE. The V gene lost 1 base and the J gene lost 2 bases, with 15 bases spanning the gap. This CDR3 has 16 residues.

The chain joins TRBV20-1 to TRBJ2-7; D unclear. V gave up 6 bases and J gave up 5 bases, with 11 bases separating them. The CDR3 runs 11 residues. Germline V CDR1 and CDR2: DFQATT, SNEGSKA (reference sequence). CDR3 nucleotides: TGCAGTGCCTCGGAACGTGACGAGCAGTACTTC. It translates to CSASERDEQYF.

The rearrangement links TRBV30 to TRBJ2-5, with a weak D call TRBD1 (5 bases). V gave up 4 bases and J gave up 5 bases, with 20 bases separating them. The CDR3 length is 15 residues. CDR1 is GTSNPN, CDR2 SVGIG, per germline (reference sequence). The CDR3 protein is CAWTVRGRLGETQYF. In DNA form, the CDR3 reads TGTGCCTGGACCGTTAGGGGCCGGTTGGGTGAGACCCAGTACTTC. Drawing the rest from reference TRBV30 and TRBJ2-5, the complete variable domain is SQTIHQWPATLVQPVGSPLSLECTVEGTSNPNLYWYRQAAGRGLQLLFYSVGIGQISSEVPQNLSASRPQDRQFILSSKKLLLSDSGFYLCAWTVRGRLGETQYFGPGTRLLVL.

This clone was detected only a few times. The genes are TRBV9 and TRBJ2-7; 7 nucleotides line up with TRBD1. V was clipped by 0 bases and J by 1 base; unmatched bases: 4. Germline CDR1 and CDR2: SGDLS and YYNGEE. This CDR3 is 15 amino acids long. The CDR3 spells CASSVGQGPSYEQYF. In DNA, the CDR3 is TGTGCCAGCAGCGTAGGACAGGGACCTTCCTACGAGCAGTACTTC.

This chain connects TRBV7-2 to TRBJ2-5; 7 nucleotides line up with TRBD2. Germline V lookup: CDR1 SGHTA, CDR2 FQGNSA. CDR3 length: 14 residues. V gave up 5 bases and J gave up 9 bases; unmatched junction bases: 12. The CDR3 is CASSGVRGIVAQYF. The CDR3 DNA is TGTGCCAGCAGCGGGGTGCGGGGGATTGTGGCCCAGTACTTC.

The CDR3 region has the DNA TGTGCCAGCAGGGCTAGCGGGGCCTTAGGTGAGCAGTTCTTC. The encoded protein is CASRASGALGEQFF. The chain combines TRBV2 with TRBJ2-1; the match to TRBD2 covers 9 bases. The J segment lost 9 bases and the V segment lost 6 bases, leaving 9 bases of the junction unmatched. CDR3 length: 14 residues. Looked up from germline, CDR1 is SNHLY and CDR2 is FYNNEI.

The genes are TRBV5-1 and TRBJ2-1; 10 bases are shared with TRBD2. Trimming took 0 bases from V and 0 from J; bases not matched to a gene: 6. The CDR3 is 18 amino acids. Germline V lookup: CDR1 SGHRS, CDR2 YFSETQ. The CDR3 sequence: CASSLAGLAASSYNEQFF. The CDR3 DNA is TGCGCCAGCAGCTTGGCTGGACTAGCGGCCAGCTCCTACAATGAGCAGTTCTTC.

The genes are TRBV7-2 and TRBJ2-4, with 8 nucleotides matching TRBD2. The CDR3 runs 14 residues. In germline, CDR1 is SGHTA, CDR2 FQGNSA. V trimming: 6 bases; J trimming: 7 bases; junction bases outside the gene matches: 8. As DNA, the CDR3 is TGTGCCAGCAGTCCCGGGGGGGCGGTGAACATTCAGTACTTC. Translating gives CASSPGGAVNIQYF.

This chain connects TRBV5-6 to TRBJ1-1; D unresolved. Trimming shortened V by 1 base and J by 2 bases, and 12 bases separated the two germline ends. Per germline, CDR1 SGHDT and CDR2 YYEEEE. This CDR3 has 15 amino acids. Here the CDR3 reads CASSLMETINTEAFF. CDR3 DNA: TGTGCCAGCAGCTTGATGGAGACCATCAACACTGAAGCTTTCTTT.

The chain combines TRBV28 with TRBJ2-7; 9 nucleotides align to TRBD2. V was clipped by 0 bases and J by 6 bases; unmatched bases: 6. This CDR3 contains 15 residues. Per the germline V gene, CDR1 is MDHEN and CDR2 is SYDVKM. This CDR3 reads CASSLWSAGGLEQYF. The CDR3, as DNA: TGTGCCAGCAGTTTATGGTCTGCGGGAGGGCTCGAGCAGTACTTC.

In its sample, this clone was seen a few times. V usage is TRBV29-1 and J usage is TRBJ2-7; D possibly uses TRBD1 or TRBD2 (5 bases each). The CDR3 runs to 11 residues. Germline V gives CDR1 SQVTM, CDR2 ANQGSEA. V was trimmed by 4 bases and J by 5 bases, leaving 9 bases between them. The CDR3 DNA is TGCAGCGTTGGACAGCGGAACGAGCAGTACTTC. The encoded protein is CSVGQRNEQYF.

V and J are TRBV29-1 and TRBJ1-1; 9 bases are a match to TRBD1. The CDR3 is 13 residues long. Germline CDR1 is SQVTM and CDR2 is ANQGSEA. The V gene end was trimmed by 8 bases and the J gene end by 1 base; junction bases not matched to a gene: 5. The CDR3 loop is CSFLTGGNTEAFF. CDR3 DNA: TGCAGCTTTTTGACAGGGGGGAACACTGAAGCTTTCTTT.

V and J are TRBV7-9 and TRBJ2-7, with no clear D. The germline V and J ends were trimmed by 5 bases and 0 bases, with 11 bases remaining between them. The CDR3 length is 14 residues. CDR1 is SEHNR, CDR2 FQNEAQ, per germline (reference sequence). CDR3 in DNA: TGTGCCAGCAGCCCCACCGGGCCCTCCTACGAGCAGTACTTC. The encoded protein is CASSPTGPSYEQYF.

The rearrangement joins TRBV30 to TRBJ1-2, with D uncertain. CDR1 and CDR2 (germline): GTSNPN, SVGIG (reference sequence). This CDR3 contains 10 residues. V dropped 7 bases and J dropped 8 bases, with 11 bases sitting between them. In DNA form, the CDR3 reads TGTGCCTCTCGGAGTAAGGGCTACACCTTC. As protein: CASRSKGYTF. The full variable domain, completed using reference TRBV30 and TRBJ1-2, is SQTIHQWPATLVQPVGSPLSLECTVEGTSNPNLYWYRQAAGRGLQLLFYSVGIGQISSEVPQNLSASRPQDRQFILSSKKLLLSDSGFYLCASRSKGYTFGSGTRLTVV.

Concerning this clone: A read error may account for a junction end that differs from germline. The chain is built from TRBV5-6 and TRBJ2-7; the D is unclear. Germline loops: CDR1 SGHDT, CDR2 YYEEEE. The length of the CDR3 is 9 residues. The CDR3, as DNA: TGTGCCAGCAGCCATTCCAAGCACTTC. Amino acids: CASSHSKHF.